The 30 T cell receptor beta chains below were found in one sample sequenced in a study of shared clonotypes between healthy human individuals. The repertoire was sequenced with immunoSEQ multiplex PCR; TCRdb's copy has only in-frame clones and lacks some. Of about 1,500,000 clones listed, roughly 96% are singletons. The material sequenced was naive CD4+ T cells sorted from blood. Subset noted: CD45RA+ positively selected. Source of these receptors: a man aged 25-45 years in good health.

The chain employs TRBV10-2 and TRBJ2-1; 7 positions agree with TRBD2. CDR3 length: 15 amino acids. Per the germline V gene, CDR1 is WSHSY and CDR2 is SAAADI. V lost 10 bases, J lost 6 bases, and 15 bases stayed unmatched. As DNA, the CDR3 is TGCGCCAACGACCGGCCGGCTAGCGGATTCAATGAGCAGTTCTTC. Encoded protein: CANDRPASGFNEQFF.

The chain carries TRBV5-1 and TRBJ2-1; D uncertain. The length of the CDR3 is 18 residues. The ends were cut back, 2 bases at V and 8 bases at J, with 26 bases in the middle. Germline V gene data show CDR1 as SGHRS and CDR2 as YFSETQ. This chain's CDR3 is CASSFPSSRQKVFDEQFF. In nucleotides, the CDR3 is TGCGCCAGCAGCTTCCCCTCATCCCGCCAGAAGGTTTTCGATGAGCAGTTCTTC.

The rearrangement links TRBV15 to TRBJ2-1; D remains ambiguous. CDR1 and CDR2 from the germline V gene are LNHNV and YYDKDF (reference sequence). Trimming took 0 bases from V and 8 from J, leaving 11 bases between them. The CDR3 has 14 residues. In DNA, the CDR3 is TGTGCCACCAGCAGAGATCAAATGCTGGATGAGCAGTTCTTC. This translates into CATSRDQMLDEQFF.

The chain combines TRBV18 with TRBJ2-7, with TRBD2 matching over 9 bases. Germline V gene sequence: CDR1 KGHSH, CDR2 LQKENI. Trimming cost V 6 bases and J 3 bases; bases outside gene matches: 15. The CDR3 runs 17 residues. The CDR3 sequence: CASSLKVASGIFYEQYF. The CDR3 DNA sequence: TGTGCCAGCTCCCTGAAGGTTGCTAGCGGGATTTTCTACGAGCAGTACTTC.

CDR3: CASSPAGTSEAYEQYF. The CDR3 coding sequence is TGTGCCAGCAGCCCGGCCGGGACTTCGGAGGCGTACGAGCAGTACTTC. The chain links TRBV5-4 to TRBJ2-7; D might be TRBD2 (6 bases). Trimming pared 4 bases from V and 4 bases from J, leaving 21 bases between. The CDR3 is 16 amino acids. The germline V gene has CDR1 SGHNT and CDR2 YYREEE (reference sequence).

With respect to this clone: The sample carries other DNA sequences with the same CDR3. The gene calls are TRBV28 and TRBJ1-5; possible D gene TRBD1, 5 bases. CDR1 and CDR2 from the germline V gene are MDHEN and SYDVKM. This CDR3 has 15 residues. V lost 5 bases and J 1 base, leaving 12 bases between the germline ends. The CDR3 DNA is TGTGCCAGCAGTCCGCAGGGCTTGAGCAATCAGCCCCAGCATTTT. This sequence encodes CASSPQGLSNQPQHF.

The chain carries TRBV5-1 and TRBJ2-7; D remains ambiguous. This CDR3 has 14 residues. V dropped 0 bases and J dropped 1 base, with 8 bases sitting between them. The germline CDR1 and CDR2 sequences are SGHRS and YFSETQ. The CDR3 sequence: CASSLALQSYEQYF. CDR3 DNA: TGCGCCAGCAGCTTGGCTCTACAGTCCTACGAGCAGTACTTC. The entire variable domain, with the rest obtained from reference TRBV5-1 and TRBJ2-7, is as follows: KAGVTQTPRYLIKTRGQQVTLSCSPISGHRSVSWYQQTPGQGLQFLFEYFSETQRNKGNFPGRFSGRQFSNSRSEMNVSTLELGDSALYLCASSLALQSYEQYFGPGTRLTVT.

The rearrangement joins TRBV9 to TRBJ2-1; the D call may be TRBD1 or TRBD2 (5 bases each). The CDR3 covers 15 residues. CDR1 is SGDLS, CDR2 YYNGEE, per germline. The V end was cut by 3 bases, the J end by 5 bases, with 15 bases between. CDR3 loop: CASSGHGTLHNEQFF. The CDR3 nucleotides are TGTGCCAGCAGCGGACACGGGACGCTTCACAATGAGCAGTTCTTC.

The rearrangement joins TRBV9 to TRBJ2-1; TRBD2 aligns across 11 bases. CDR3 length equals 16 residues. Germline trimming cut 4 bases from V and 8 bases from J; bases unmatched to any gene: 11. CDR1 SGDLS and CDR2 YYNGEE come from the germline V gene. As DNA, the CDR3 is TGTGCCAGCAGCCCCAGGGCCCTAGCGGGAGGACATGAGCAGTTCTTC. It translates to CASSPRALAGGHEQFF.

The rearrangement uses TRBV13 and TRBJ2-7; perhaps TRBD2 as D (7 bases). This CDR3 has 15 amino acids. Trimming took off 6 bases at V and 4 bases at J, with 19 bases between the two ends. Germline lookup yields CDR1 PRHDT and CDR2 FYEKMQ (reference sequence). Written as DNA, the CDR3 is TGTGCCAGCAGTCTAAAGGGGGGGTCGGTATACGAGCAGTACTTC. This gives the protein CASSLKGGSVYEQYF.

This sequence joins TRBV5-1 and TRBJ1-2; no reliable D call. Germline V lookup: CDR1 SGHRS, CDR2 YFSETQ. The V end was cut by 1 base, the J end by 3 bases, with 13 bases between. The CDR3 consists of 15 residues. The CDR3 here is CASSLFGAMDYGYTF. CDR3 bases: TGCGCCAGCAGCTTGTTCGGAGCGATGGACTATGGCTACACCTTC.

A single count supports this clone. Other DNA sequences in the sample encode the same CDR3. The gene calls are TRBV18 and TRBJ1-5; D is possibly TRBD1 (5 bases). V dropped 4 bases and J dropped 4 bases, with 11 bases sitting between them. Germline V lookup: CDR1 KGHSH, CDR2 LQKENI. The CDR3 runs to 14 residues. CDR3 bases: TGTGCCAGCTCACGAGACAGAGCTAATCAGCCCCAGCATTTT. It yields the protein CASSRDRANQPQHF.

V is TRBV18 and J is TRBJ1-3; 8 nucleotides agree with TRBD1. V lost 8 bases, J lost 0 bases, and 3 bases stayed unmatched. CDR3 size: 14 residues. From germline, CDR1 is KGHSH and CDR2 LQKENI. This chain's CDR3 is CASATGVSGNTIYF. The CDR3 DNA follows: TGTGCCAGCGCGACAGGGGTCTCTGGAAACACCATATATTTT.

This rearrangement joins TRBV2 to TRBJ2-3; D gene unclear. V shed 4 bases and J shed 6 bases, with 20 bases lying between them. CDR3 size: 16 residues. Germline assignment: CDR1 SNHLY and CDR2 FYNNEI. CDR3 sequence (DNA): TGTGCCAGCAGTGCCTCTCTCGGACGATCAAGCGATACGCAGTATTTT. This gives the protein CASSASLGRSSDTQYF.

The V call is TRBV7-2, the J call TRBJ1-5; 7 bases line up with TRBD1. V gave up 5 bases and J gave up 4 bases; unmatched junction bases: 11. Germline V lookup: CDR1 SGHTA, CDR2 FQGNSA. The CDR3 is 16 amino acids. The DNA for the CDR3 is TGTGCCAGCAGCGAGCGAGGGACAGTAAGAAATCAGCCCCAGCATTTT. As protein: CASSERGTVRNQPQHF.

This clone was observed a single time. CDR3 DNA: TGTGCCAGCAGTGAAGCCGGGACAACAACCAGGGCCACTGAAGCTTTCTTT. Its protein product is CASSEAGTTTRATEAFF. V and J are TRBV2 and TRBJ1-1; D possibly corresponds to TRBD1 (6 bases). Germline V lookup: CDR1 SNHLY, CDR2 FYNNEI. This CDR3 region has 17 residues. Trimming took 0 bases from V and 4 from J, leaving 18 bases between them.

The rearrangement uses TRBV9 and TRBJ1-3, with TRBD1 identical over 10 bases. Germline trimming cut 5 bases from V and 3 bases from J; bases unmatched to any gene: 5. Germline V lookup: CDR1 SGDLS, CDR2 YYNGEE. The CDR3 is 15 residues long. The CDR3 region is CASRATGGFGNTIYF. The CDR3 bases are TGTGCCAGCAGAGCGACAGGGGGCTTTGGAAACACCATATATTTT.

The V call is TRBV18, the J call TRBJ2-2; 10 nucleotides agree with TRBD2. The CDR3 loop spans 16 amino acids. From germline, CDR1 is KGHSH and CDR2 LQKENI. J lost 0 bases, V lost 7 bases, and 5 bases had no gene match. CDR3 DNA: TGTGCCAGCTTATTAGCGGGAGGCTCGAACACCGGGGAGCTGTTTTTT. Translating it yields CASLLAGGSNTGELFF. Combining the CDR3 with reference TRBV18 and TRBJ2-2 gives the whole variable domain NAGVMQNPRHLVRRRGQEARLRCSPMKGHSHVYWYRQLPEEGLKFMVYLQKENIIDESGMPKERFSAEFPKEGPSILRIQQVVRGDSAAYFCASLLAGGSNTGELFFGEGSRLTVL.

The chain combines TRBV4-3 with TRBJ2-1, with D perhaps TRBD1 or TRBD2 (6 bases each). This CDR3 has 13 residues. Trimming took off 4 bases at V and 15 bases at J, with 19 bases between the two ends. Germline lookup yields CDR1 LGHNA and CDR2 YSLEER. Here the CDR3 DNA reads TGCGCCAGCAGCCTCTTCACACGGGGGCTCCTGTTCTTC. This sequence encodes CASSLFTRGLLFF.

The chain recombines TRBV6-1 with TRBJ2-7; TRBD2 aligns across 10 bases. Germline V gives CDR1 MNHNS, CDR2 SASEGT. CDR3 length: 16 residues. V lost 4 bases and J lost 5; bases outside the gene matches: 11. The CDR3 spells CASSAPSSGSFHEQYF. The CDR3 DNA reads TGTGCCAGCAGTGCCCCTTCTAGCGGGAGCTTCCACGAGCAGTACTTC.

The rearrangement links TRBV7-2 to TRBJ2-3; no definite D call. Germline CDR1 and CDR2: SGHTA and FQGNSA. The CDR3 runs 12 residues. V shed 2 bases and J shed 7 bases, with 7 bases lying between them. Here the CDR3 DNA reads TGTGCCAGCAGCTTAATCTCGAATACGCAGTATTTT. This gives the protein CASSLISNTQYF.

The J gene is TRBJ2-2, the V gene TRBV27; D unclear. Germline lookup yields CDR1 MNHEY and CDR2 SMNVEV (reference sequence). V was pared by 2 bases and J by 2 bases, with 6 bases between. CDR3 length equals 14 residues. Written as DNA, the CDR3 is TGTGCCAGCAGTTTAAATGGAAACACCGGGGAGCTGTTTTTT. Its translation: CASSLNGNTGELFF.

The chain has TRBV10-3 and TRBJ2-7; possibly TRBD1 for D (5 bases). This CDR3 has 15 residues. Germline CDR1 ENHRY, CDR2 SYGVKD. Trimming took 0 bases from V and 2 from J, leaving 11 bases between them. The CDR3 nucleotides read TGTGCCATCAGTGAGTCGTACAGGCTTACCTACGAGCAGTACTTC. Translated, it gives CAISESYRLTYEQYF.

The chain couples TRBV11-2 to TRBJ2-5, with 8 bases aligning to TRBD2. Per the germline V gene, CDR1 is SGHAT and CDR2 is FQNNGV. The trim removed 4 bases at V and 5 bases at J, leaving 6 bases unmatched. CDR3 size: 14 residues. CDR3 in amino acids: CASSSGGAQETQYF. In nucleotides, the CDR3 is TGTGCCAGCAGCTCCGGGGGGGCTCAGGAGACCCAGTACTTC.

The chain couples TRBV6-5 to TRBJ1-4, with D unresolved. Trimming cost V 2 bases and J 6 bases, with 4 bases left between them. Per the germline V gene, CDR1 is MNHEY and CDR2 is SVGAGI. The CDR3 runs to 12 residues. CDR3 residues: CASSYRDEKLFF. As DNA, the CDR3 is TGTGCCAGCAGTTACAGGGATGAAAAACTGTTTTTT.

This clone was observed a single time. CDR3 sequence: CASSLGLAKNIQYF. The CDR3 DNA reads TGTGCCAGCAGCTTAGGGCTAGCCAAAAACATTCAGTACTTC. This chain links TRBV13 with TRBJ2-4; no clear D gene. The length of the CDR3 is 14 residues. The V end was cut by 0 bases, the J end by 0 bases, with 3 bases between. Germline V CDR1 and CDR2: PRHDT, FYEKMQ (reference sequence).

The CDR3 DNA sequence: TGTGCCAGCTCACTTCGGACAGGGGAATCCACCGGGGAGCTGTTTTTT. Protein sequence: CASSLRTGESTGELFF. The chain employs TRBV18 and TRBJ2-2; 9 nucleotides match TRBD1. Germline values: CDR1 KGHSH, CDR2 LQKENI. V lost 4 bases to trimming and J lost 4 bases; unmatched junction nucleotides: 7. CDR3 size: 16 residues.

The chain employs TRBV10-2 and TRBJ2-7; TRBD1 aligns across 8 bases. The trim removed 8 bases at V and 2 bases at J, leaving 2 bases unmatched. This CDR3 region has 12 residues. Germline values: CDR1 WSHSY, CDR2 SAAADI. The CDR3, as DNA: TGCGCCAGCTCGGGACAGGCCTACGAGCAGTACTTC. As protein: CASSGQAYEQYF.

The rearrangement joins TRBV14 to TRBJ2-4; weak D call: TRBD1 (6 bases). V was trimmed by 6 bases and J by 9 bases, leaving 12 bases between them. CDR1 and CDR2 (germline): SGHDN, FVKESK. The CDR3 runs 12 residues. The CDR3 bases are TGTGCCAGCAGTCGGGACACGGGCATTCAGTACTTC. It encodes CASSRDTGIQYF. The whole variable domain, filled in from reference TRBV14 and TRBJ2-4, reads EAGVTQFPSHSVIEKGQTVTLRCDPISGHDNLYWYRRVMGKEIKFLLHFVKESKQDESGMPNNRFLAERTGGTYSTLKVQPAELEDSGVYFCASSRDTGIQYFGAGTRLSVL.

This clone was seen just once. This chain connects TRBV28 to TRBJ2-1; D not resolved. Germline-derived CDR1 and CDR2 are MDHEN and SYDVKM. The V end was cut by 10 bases, the J end by 8 bases, with 12 bases between. CDR3 length: 11 amino acids. This chain's CDR3 is CATALDHEQFF. CDR3 in DNA: TGTGCCACAGCGCTGGACCATGAGCAGTTCTTC.